The 11 T cell receptor beta chains below were found in one sample sequenced in a study of blood T cell repertoires in COVID-19. Data came from immunoSEQ multiplex PCR; TCRdb stores just in-frame clones and leaves some out. This table holds 350,000 to 500,000 clones, around nine tenths found once. The sample taken for sequencing was PBMCs or T cells enriched from blood (not recorded which). The receptors were gathered from a woman aged 18 to 35 who had been exposed to COVID-19.

This sequence joins TRBV13 and TRBJ2-3, with 9 bases lining up with TRBD1. The ends lost 4 bases at V and 3 bases at J; junction bases unmatched: 5. The length of the CDR3 is 15 residues. Germline CDR1 and CDR2: PRHDT and FYEKMQ (reference sequence). The CDR3 nucleotides are TGTGCCAGCAGCTGGGGGACAGGGACGACAGATACGCAGTATTTT. Residues: CASSWGTGTTDTQYF. The whole variable domain, filled in from reference TRBV13 and TRBJ2-3, reads AAGVIQSPRHLIKEKRETATLKCYPIPRHDTVYWYQQGPGQDPQFLISFYEKMQSDKGSIPDRFSAQQFSDYHSELNMSSLELGDSALYFCASSWGTGTTDTQYFGPGTRLTVL.

The V and J genes are TRBV4-3 and TRBJ2-7, with D tentatively TRBD1 (7 bases). The germline V gene encodes CDR1 LGHNA and CDR2 YSLEER. V lost 3 bases and J lost 6, with 12 bases in between. This CDR3 is 13 amino acids long. The CDR3 bases are TGCGCCAGCAGCCAGCAGGGGGGTACCGAGCAGTACTTC. Translation: CASSQQGGTEQYF.

This clone was detected once. The rearrangement links TRBV13 to TRBJ2-2; 8 nucleotides match TRBD2. V lost 4 bases to trimming and J lost 2 bases; unmatched junction nucleotides: 6. The CDR3 covers 16 residues. CDR1 is PRHDT and CDR2 is FYEKMQ in the germline V gene (reference sequence). DNA of the CDR3: TGTGCCAGCAGCTACGGACTAGCCCTCAACACCGGGGAGCTGTTTTTT. It translates to CASSYGLALNTGELFF.

In its sample, this clone was seen once. The chain combines TRBV7-2 with TRBJ2-5; D not resolved. V was trimmed by 0 bases and J by 2 bases, leaving 7 bases between them. The CDR3 runs to 14 residues. CDR1 and CDR2 (germline): SGHTA, FQGNSA. The CDR3 DNA is TGTGCCAGCAGCTTAGCGGGCTTTCAAGAGACCCAGTACTTC. It yields the protein CASSLAGFQETQYF.

The J gene is TRBJ2-5, the V gene TRBV20-1; D is undetermined. The CDR3 extends over 11 amino acids. V was clipped by 5 bases and J by 0 bases, with 4 bases between them. CDR1 and CDR2 (germline): DFQATT, SNEGSKA (reference sequence). CDR3 nucleotide sequence: TGCAGTGCTCAGAACCAAGAGACCCAGTACTTC. It yields the protein CSAQNQETQYF.

The V call is TRBV6-5, the J call TRBJ2-3; 9 bases map to TRBD1. The CDR3 sequence is 15 residues long. Trimming removed 6 bases from V and 3 bases from J; junction bases left unmatched: 7. In germline, CDR1 is MNHEY, CDR2 SVGAGI. The CDR3 reads CASRLHRGRTDTQYF. DNA of the CDR3: TGTGCCAGCAGACTCCACAGGGGGCGAACAGATACGCAGTATTTT.

The V gene is TRBV6-1, the J gene TRBJ1-3, with TRBD1 matching over 8 bases. Trimming took 3 bases from V and 2 from J; bases not matched to a gene: 9. This CDR3 contains 17 residues. The germline gives CDR1 MNHNS, CDR2 SASEGT. This CDR3 reads CASSDPGQGTTGNTIYF. DNA for the CDR3: TGTGCCAGCAGTGACCCTGGACAGGGTACAACTGGAAACACCATATATTTT.

The chain carries TRBV5-4 and TRBJ2-1; perhaps TRBD1 as D (6 bases). This CDR3 region has 14 residues. CDR1 and CDR2 from the germline V gene are SGHNT and YYREEE (reference sequence). The ends were cut back, 2 bases at V and 10 bases at J, with 16 bases in the middle. The CDR3 region has the DNA TGTGCCAGCAGCTTATTTCCTGGGGGCGGCGAGCAGTTCTTC. Its protein is CASSLFPGGGEQFF.

V is TRBV25-1 and J is TRBJ1-1; 8 bases match TRBD1. The CDR3 has 12 residues. Per the germline V gene, CDR1 is MGHDK and CDR2 is SYGVNS. The J segment lost 5 bases and the V segment lost 8 bases, leaving 4 bases of the junction unmatched. CDR3 amino acids: CASGDRPTEAFF. The DNA for the CDR3 is TGTGCCAGCGGGGACAGGCCGACTGAAGCTTTCTTT. The entire variable domain, with the rest obtained from reference TRBV25-1 and TRBJ1-1, is as follows: EADIYQTPRYLVIGTGKKITLECSQTMGHDKMYWYQQDPGMELHLIHYSYGVNSTEKGDLSSESTVSRIRTEHFPLTLESARPSHTSQYLCASGDRPTEAFFGQGTRLTVV.

The chain combines TRBV27 with TRBJ2-7, with 8 bases matching TRBD1. The CDR3 totals 12 residues. Per the germline V gene, CDR1 is MNHEY and CDR2 is SMNVEV (reference sequence). Losses at the gene ends were 5 bases for V and 6 bases for J; bases not matched to a gene: 3. The CDR3 DNA sequence: TGTGCCAGCAGTCCGACAGGGGTCGAGCAGTACTTC. Protein sequence: CASSPTGVEQYF.

The V and J genes are TRBV25-1 and TRBJ2-1, with 8 bases aligning to TRBD1. CDR1 and CDR2 (germline): MGHDK, SYGVNS. CDR3 length: 16 residues. V lost 2 bases, J lost 4 bases, and 7 bases stayed unmatched. DNA of the CDR3: TGTGCCAGCAGTGAAAGGACAGGGAGCACTTACAATGAGCAGTTCTTC. This translates into CASSERTGSTYNEQFF.